A single T cell receptor beta chain is shown here with its context. A single count supports this clonotype. It lacks a known antigen. No base-level quality is on record; no much larger clone is a single base apart. One read gives only weak evidence. Trimming accounts for 2 bases at V and 4 bases at J, while the number of junction bases matched to no gene is 7. From the cysteine up to the phenylalanine, the CDR3 has a length of 16 residues. The only DNA kept is the CDR3, 48 bases in frame from the first base. The library was produced with 5' RACE. For sequencing, an Illumina HiSeq 2000 was employed. Template switching introduced a universal primer binding site; the final cDNA contained a unique molecular identifier, enabling accurate counting of TCR cDNA molecules. Specific primers in the conserved constant-segment region were used to synthesize first-strand cDNA for the TCR alpha and beta chains. To control for contamination, every cDNA library was double barcoded, receiving both a SMART-Mk sample barcode and Illumina barcodes. Two successive PCR steps introduced TruSeq adapter sequences along with Illumina sample barcodes. The Illumina HiSeq platform was used with custom primers to sequence TCR alpha and beta cDNA libraries. As for how the authors treated the data: Raw reads were processed with MiGEC to extract unique molecular identifiers, and MiXCR was used to determine CDR3 positions. For each individual, recombination models were inferred using an EM algorithm with the repgenHMM and IGoR tools. The tcR package in R was used for shared clonotype analysis, with sharing normalized by the product of cloneset sizes. To study raw recombination free of thymic and clonal selection effects, out-of-frame nonproductive sequences were analyzed. TCRdb applied fastp at Q25 and MiXCR to the public reads, then kept only in-frame beta chains. Rows merge per CDR3 protein into single entries with the most common DNA and genes. The V and J calls shown here were made by TCRdb, not taken from the authors' results. This sample lists 700,000 to 950,000 distinct CDR3 sequences; 10% to 15% were detected once. Around 1.5% of the sample is held by the ten biggest clonotypes.

Every donor was a healthy Caucasian. The twin cohort comprised three pairs of female monozygotic twins, all aged roughly 18 to 30 years. Peripheral blood mononuclear cells were the source from which RNA for the TCR libraries was isolated. This sample was taken from a study of identical twins (dated by TCRdb to about 2016). Broadly, across the study: The study deep-sequenced TCR alpha and beta repertoires from monozygotic twins, unrelated adults of various ages and cord blood to test whether fetal clonotypes persist. Replicate twin experiments were performed at different times using different library preparation protocols to rule out contamination. Overall results and qualifications from the work: Abundant cord blood beta clonotypes had fewer insertions, young adult naive repertoires showed a similar but weaker trend, and memory repertoires showed no such trend. Zero-insertion analyses could be partly confounded by invariant T cells such as MAIT and iNKT, although diverse VJ usage argued against such confounding for most clonotypes. In monozygotic twins, out-of-frame TCR alpha sharing was systematically underestimated by recombination models, although the models agreed with sharing between unrelated individuals. Out-of-frame TCR alpha sequences shared between twins showed an excess of low generation-probability sequences compared with coincidental sharing between unrelated individuals. Conclusions relied on cross-sectional statistical analysis, since the same donors could not be followed over many years. Excess twin sharing in beta out-of-frame sequences was weaker because fewer shared sequences lowered the signal-to-noise ratio.

These data are also associated with another study on yellow fever vaccine responses in identical twins. That second report states: The T cell response to vaccination in identical twins was reported by the authors to appear partly convergent and partly personalized. Focusing on identical twins, the study followed the T cell clones that responded to the vaccine, and did so with precision.

This TCR came from a woman aged 18-35 years in good health. This chain is built from TRBV12-3 or TRBV12-4 and TRBJ2-1; 8 bases in the middle match TRBD1. Sequencing used PBMCs. The bases are TGTGCCAGCAGTTTATTGGTGCAGGGGGCGTACAATGAGCAGTTCTTC. Its product reads: CASSLLVQGAYNEQFF.